This T cell receptor beta chain was documented in a study of OX40 agonist ivuxolimab in advanced cancers. The repertoire was sequenced with immunoSEQ multiplex PCR; TCRdb's copy has only in-frame clones and lacks some. The top ten hold around 1% of the sample, which has 130,000 or so clones, 90% seen once. V dropped 4 bases and J dropped 0 bases, with 10 bases sitting between them. The CDR3 extends over 15 amino acids. Germline values: CDR1 MNHEY, CDR2 SVGAGI. The chain combines TRBV6-5 with TRBJ1-3; D is undetermined. Material: CD4+ or CD8+ T cells sorted from blood, obtained in a trial of the OX40 agonist ivuxolimab. The sequence was obtained from an adult with an advanced solid tumor such as melanoma, head and neck, liver or kidney cancer. CDR3 residues: CASSSGYSSGNTIYF. As DNA, the CDR3 is TGTGCCAGCAGTTCCGGTTACAGCTCTGGAAACACCATATATTTT.